This is a list of T cell receptor beta chains from one sample in a study of blood T cell repertoires in COVID-19. This table comes from immunoSEQ multiplex PCR, and its TCRdb copy is limited to in-frame clones, with some not included. This sample has about 300,000 clones, with about 93% found just once. Sequencing input: peripheral blood. The receptors were gathered from a woman in her 30s with COVID-19, enrolled during active disease. The CDR3 runs from the conserved cysteine through the conserved F or W. Fields, in order: CDR3 DNA, CDR3 protein, D gene, V gene, clone size, J gene. A D gene is named only where the DNA matches it firmly. Only some rows state a clone size, as once, few, many or a class for expanded clones.

DNA: TGTGCCAGCAGGACCCATGGGAAGGGGGCCACTGAAGCTTTCTTT; CDR3: CASRTHGKGATEAFF; D: TRBD1; V: TRBV2; size: NA; J: TRBJ1-1
DNA: TGTGCCAGTCAGGGGACCTACAATGAGCAGTTCTTC; CDR3: CASQGTYNEQFF; D: NA; V: TRBV6-5; size: once; J: TRBJ2-1
DNA: TGTGCCAGCACTATTACCAGGGATTCGCAGCCCCAGCATTTT; CDR3: CASTITRDSQPQHF; D: NA; V: TRBV28; size: NA; J: TRBJ1-5
DNA: TGCGCCAGCAGCCCGGGACTAGCGAGAGAGACCCAGTACTTC; CDR3: CASSPGLARETQYF; D: TRBD2; V: TRBV4-3; size: NA; J: TRBJ2-5
DNA: TGTGCCTGGAGTGTACGATGGACTAGCGGGAGGGCGGACGAGCAGTACTTC; CDR3: CAWSVRWTSGRADEQYF; D: TRBD2; V: TRBV30; size: NA; J: TRBJ2-7
DNA: TGTGCCAGCAGGGGACAGGGGACTGAAGCTTTCTTT; CDR3: CASRGQGTEAFF; D: TRBD1; V: TRBV27; size: NA; J: TRBJ1-1
DNA: TGTGCCTGGAGTCAAGGAAGCGGGGGCGTTGCCGGGGAGCTGTTTTTT; CDR3: CAWSQGSGGVAGELFF; D: TRBD2; V: TRBV30; size: NA; J: TRBJ2-2
DNA: TGTGCCAGCACCCCGACAGGGACTGGAAACACCATATATTTT; CDR3: CASTPTGTGNTIYF; D: TRBD1; V: TRBV5-5; size: NA; J: TRBJ1-3
DNA: TGTGCCAGCTCACCCGGGACAGGGGGCAATCAGCCCCAGCATTTT; CDR3: CASSPGTGGNQPQHF; D: TRBD1; V: TRBV18; size: NA; J: TRBJ1-5
DNA: TGTGCCAGCAGGGCAGACAATGAGCAGTTCTTC; CDR3: CASRADNEQFF; D: NA; V: TRBV2; size: NA; J: TRBJ2-1
DNA: TGTGCCAGCAGCCTATTAGCGGGAGGAACCGGGGAGCTGTTTTTT; CDR3: CASSLLAGGTGELFF; D: TRBD2; V: TRBV11-2; size: NA; J: TRBJ2-2